Detailed here is one T cell receptor (beta chain). Its antigen is currently not known. The input lacks base qualities; no much larger clone sits a single base away. Each collaborating institution followed its own protocols to collect whole blood in K2EDTA tubes. For TCRbeta analysis, collaborator samples were shipped as frozen whole blood, as isolated PBMCs, or as DNA extracted from either sample type. Trimmed from V: 1 base; trimmed from J: 7 bases; junction bases lacking a gene match: 3. Including cysteine and phenylalanine, the CDR3 has 15 amino acids. CDR3 DNA is the only sequence kept; it has 45 bases, read in frame from the first base. Reading the germline V gene (reference sequence) gives CDR1 LGHDT and CDR2 YNNKEL. These data belong to a study of blood T cell repertoires in COVID-19 (TCRdb year 2020). General notes on the study: Samples from collaborators originated in the United States, Italy and Spain and spanned both the acute and convalescent phases of COVID-19. The prospective study material was composed of cDNA or gDNA derived from T cells, B-cell-depleted T cells, or PBMCs. The dataset comprised deeply sampled blood TCRbeta repertoires from subjects exposed to, actively infected with, or recovered from COVID-19. A freely available public database, intended as a resource for researchers studying the immune response to SARS-CoV-2, is where the repertoires were released. Samples were obtained from the ongoing ImmuneRACE study (first 160 participants) and from roughly 1,300 subjects provided by 6 global collaborators. Nearly every sample came with metadata listing a de-identified subject ID, COVID-19 status, age in years and sex. Where available, HLA class I and class II types were obtained from metadata supplied by the sample provider rather than from assay-based typing. General findings and caveats noted by the study authors: The quantity of clinical and demographic metadata differed by source and by participant and was supplied without curation.

TCRbeta CDR3 regions were amplified from genomic DNA using the immunoSEQ Assay, a bias-controlled multiplex PCR. Per the authors' processing: Nucleated cell counts per sample were estimated from amplification of reference gene primers within the assay. To quantify the absolute abundance of each unique TCRbeta CDR3 rearrangement, sequence reads were collapsed and filtered. For each sample, productive Simpson clonality was calculated as the square root of Simpson's diversity index over productive rearrangements. The clones in this table, taken by TCRdb from immuneACCESS, are in-frame only. Not every clone is retained; where verified, under half of the shortfall comes from an unresolved V gene, and the cause of the rest is unknown. That table furnishes V, J and clone size, whereas the DNA furnished D and trimming. Here the sample has more than 25,000 clones; more than 75% occur a single time. Of the sample, around 8.4% is held by the ten largest clones.

The sample comprised peripheral blood. The V and J genes are TRBV3-1 (or the pseudogene TRBV3-2) and TRBJ2-7, and 14 junction bases match TRBD2. This receptor was identified in a man aged 65-85 years with active or convalescent COVID-19. The CDR3 sequence is CASSQGLAGGQEQYF. In nucleotide form, the sequence is TGTGCCAGCAGCCAAGGACTAGCGGGGGGGCAGGAGCAGTACTTC.